A single sample gave rise to the 7 T cell receptor beta chains below, sequenced in a study of Graves' ophthalmopathy and Graves' hyperthyroidism. Using RNA transcripts, the TCR beta CDR3 regions were amplified. Scientists carried out first-round RT-PCR using HTBI primers and then a second-round multiplex PCR. A single record per CDR3 protein comes from TCRdb applying MiXCR to the multiplex PCR reads. The data hold about 370,000 distinct CDR3 sequences, with 17% observed a single time. Material for sequencing was peripheral blood. The receptor source for this set is an adult woman with stable Graves' hyperthyroidism.

This clonotype was picked up many times. The J gene is TRBJ1-2, the V gene TRBV27; 8 bases are shared with TRBD1. With V trimmed by 6 bases and J by 5 bases, 5 bases remained unmatched. The CDR3 runs to 13 residues. Germline CDR1 and CDR2: MNHEY and SMNVEV (reference sequence). The CDR3 coding sequence is TGTGCCAGCAGCTACAGGGGGGGTTATGGCTACACCTTC. Protein product: CASSYRGGYGYTF.

About this clonotype: A much larger clone lies a single base off, so this may be a read error. The chain has TRBV11-2 and TRBJ1-1; D gene uncertain. Germline CDR1 is SGHAT and CDR2 is FQNNGV. The CDR3 is 15 amino acids. CDR3 amino acids: CASSQIRRKNTEACF. DNA of the CDR3: TGTGCCAGCAGCCAAATTCGACGGAAGAACACTGAAGCTTGCTTT.

This clonotype occurred many times. V and J are TRBV6-5 and TRBJ1-6, with 8 nucleotides matching TRBD1. The CDR3 has 14 residues. The V segment lost 2 bases and the J segment 10 bases; nucleotides outside the gene matches: 4. Germline V CDR1 and CDR2: MNHEY, SVGAGI. The CDR3 reads CASSYLRGRSPLHF. In DNA, the CDR3 is TGTGCCAGCAGTTACCTCAGGGGGCGATCACCCCTCCACTTT.

This clonotype appeared many times. The chain joins TRBV6-5 to TRBJ1-5; no firm D call. This CDR3 is built from 15 residues. Trimming shortened V by 5 bases and J by 5 bases, and 16 bases separated the two germline ends. In germline, CDR1 is MNHEY, CDR2 SVGAGI. The CDR3 sequence: CASSRLGSLHQPQHF. For the CDR3, the DNA is TGTGCCAGCAGTAGATTGGGCAGCCTGCATCAGCCCCAGCATTTT.

This clonotype was seen many times. The gene calls are TRBV20-1 and TRBJ1-2; 7 nucleotides match TRBD1. V was pared by 1 base and J by 8 bases, with 7 bases of the junction left unmatched. This CDR3 is built from 13 residues. The germline V gene encodes CDR1 DFQATT and CDR2 SNEGSKA (reference sequence). DNA of the CDR3: TGCAGTGCTAGAGTGGGGACAGCGTTAGGCTACACCTTC. Translating it yields CSARVGTALGYTF.

This clonotype was recorded many times. The rearrangement uses TRBV19 and TRBJ1-5; D gene unclear. Germline CDR1 is LNHDA and CDR2 is SQIVND (reference sequence). V was trimmed by 2 bases and J by 0 bases, leaving 11 bases between them. The length of the CDR3 is 16 residues. The CDR3 spells CASSIQGRTSNQPQHF. DNA for the CDR3: TGTGCCAGTAGTATACAAGGACGCACTAGCAATCAGCCCCAGCATTTT.

This clonotype was detected many times. V is TRBV29-1 and J is TRBJ1-2; TRBD1 matches 8 bases. The CDR3 consists of 14 residues. With V trimmed by 7 bases and J by 3 bases, 10 bases remained unmatched. Germline CDR1 is SQVTM and CDR2 is ANQGSEA. The chain's CDR3 is CSDDRGGAHYGYTF. CDR3 nucleotides: TGCAGCGACGACAGGGGAGGAGCACACTATGGCTACACCTTC.